This TCR beta chain was recovered during a study of shared T cell receptors in the human thymus. From germline, CDR1 is SGHNT and CDR2 YYREEE (reference sequence). CDR3 length: 17 amino acids. V was trimmed by 0 bases and J by 0 bases, leaving 14 bases between them. The method was immunoSEQ multiplex PCR; TCRdb's version includes in-frame clones alone and lacks a portion of them. The sample carries roughly 660,000 clones, more than 75% recorded once. These data were also reused for a study on human thymus T cells. That source reports: The thymus was resected at corrective cardiac surgery. Seemingly biased V and J gene usage marked thymic and blood repertoires. Unrelated people showed highly overlapping thymic repertoires, related research reported.

Input material: thymocytes. The chain combines TRBV5-4 with TRBJ2-3; D might be TRBD1 (6 bases). This clonotype was sampled from a boy in the first two years of life with a congenital heart defect. CDR3 residues: CASSLADRSPSTDTQYF. The CDR3 DNA is TGTGCCAGCAGCTTGGCGGACAGAAGCCCTAGCACAGATACGCAGTATTTT.